This T cell receptor beta chain was profiled in a study of T cell repertoires in cytomegalovirus infection (dated by TCRdb to between 2017 and 2020). Some background on the complete study: Donor HLA type was relevant to the analysis, as public TCR beta signatures indicated carriage of CMV infection together with the matching HLA type.

CDR1 and CDR2 were assigned from the germline V gene (reference sequence) as DFQATT and SNEGSKA. V is cut back by 0 bases and J by 5 bases, with 15 bases in the junction unmatched. The CDR3 runs 17 amino acids, cysteine and phenylalanine included. The entry retains the CDR3 DNA only, 51 bases that are in frame from base 1. In its sample, this clonotype was seen many times. Its antigen specificity is not known. It has no much larger one-base neighbor in the sample; base qualities were not kept. What the authors observed across the whole study: Carriers of CMV infection plus the relevant HLA type were discriminated by the cumulative frequency of public TCR beta family members in the study cohort and in an independent 352-donor cohort. The ex vivo response was dominated by HLA-C-restricted CMV-specific TCR beta clonotypes, and the single most frequent clonotype in two of eight donors was supplied by these HLA-C-restricted clonotypes.

The reads were generated on an Illumina HiSeq 1500. TCRdb trimmed the raw reads at Q25, called clones with MiXCR and kept productive beta chains. All rows with the same CDR3 protein become a single entry with the most common DNA and genes. The sample table lists tens of thousands of distinct CDR3 sequences, about 30% of them with a count of one. The top ten hold nearly 70% of the sample. This clonotype originated in a human donor in good health (CMV status not recorded). Some clones in this sample may be carry-over from other donors' samples. Sequencing input: PBMCs, sequenced either directly or after in vitro stimulation (not recorded which). This chain joins TRBV20-1 to TRBJ1-2, with TRBD1 matching 7 junction bases. The nucleotides are TGCAGTGCTAGAGACCCGAAGTGGGGAGGGGGCCTATATGGCTACACCTTC. Translated, it gives CSARDPKWGGGLYGYTF.